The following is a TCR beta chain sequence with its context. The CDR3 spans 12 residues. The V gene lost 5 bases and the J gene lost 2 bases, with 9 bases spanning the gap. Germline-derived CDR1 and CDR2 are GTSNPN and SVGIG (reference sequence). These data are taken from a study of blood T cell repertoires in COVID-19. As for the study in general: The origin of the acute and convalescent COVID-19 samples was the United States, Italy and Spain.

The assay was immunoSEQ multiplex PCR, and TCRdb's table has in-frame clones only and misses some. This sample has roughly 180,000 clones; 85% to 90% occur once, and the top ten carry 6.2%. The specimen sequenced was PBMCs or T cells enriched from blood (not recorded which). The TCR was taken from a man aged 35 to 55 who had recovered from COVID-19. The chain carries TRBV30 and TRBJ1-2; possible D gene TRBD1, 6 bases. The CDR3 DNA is TGTGCCTGGCAAAGGGGGAACTATGGCTACACCTTC. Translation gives CAWQRGNYGYTF.